This is a list of T cell receptor beta chains from one sample in a study of blood T cells in healthy people across ages. MiXCR was run by TCRdb on the 5' RACE reads, yielding one entry per CDR3 protein. The profile shows about 670,000 distinct CDR3 sequences, 45% to 60% of them singletons. Source material: blood. The receptors were sampled from an elderly woman in good health. The CDR3 runs from the conserved cysteine through the conserved F or W. Each record gives: clone size, J gene, CDR3 length, V gene, D gene, CDR3 DNA, CDR3 protein. D genes are given only for firm matches. The listing skips clone size in some rows; elsewhere it reads once, few, many or a size class.

>NA|TRBJ1-3|16|TRBV6-6|TRBD1
TGTGCCAGCAGAGGCCCCTTGGACAGGGGTGGAAACACCATATATTTT
CASRGPLDRGGNTIYF
>many|TRBJ1-5|16|TRBV4-1|NA
TGCGCCAGCAGCCAAGTCGGTACGGCAGGGAATCAGCCCCAGCATTTT
CASSQVGTAGNQPQHF
>NA|TRBJ2-7|15|TRBV7-2|TRBD1
TGTGCCAGCAGCCGAGACAGGGGGCGCCTGAACGAGCAGTACTTC
CASSRDRGRLNEQYF
>NA|TRBJ2-7|17|TRBV5-5|TRBD2
TGTGCCAGCAGCTTTGGACTAGCGGGAGGGCCTCCCTACGAGCAGTACTTC
CASSFGLAGGPPYEQYF
>few|TRBJ2-2|20|TRBV24-1|TRBD2
TGTGCCACCAGTGACACGGGACTAGCGGGACCCGGCCTCGGCACCGGGGAGCTGTTTTTT
CATSDTGLAGPGLGTGELFF
>NA|TRBJ1-4|15|TRBV7-8|NA
TGTGCCAGCAGCTCGCCGACAGGTTTCTATGAAAAACTGTTTTTT
CASSSPTGFYEKLFF
>NA|TRBJ2-1|13|TRBV4-1|NA
TGCGCCAGCGTGAGGGAGGGGGTCAATGAGCAGTTCTTC
CASVREGVNEQFF
>NA|TRBJ1-1|15|TRBV20-1|NA
TGCAGTGCTGGAGATATTAGGCAGTTGAACACTGAAGCTTTCTTT
CSAGDIRQLNTEAFF
>once|TRBJ2-5|14|TRBV7-9|NA
TGTGCCAGCAGCTTCGGACGGAGCAAAGAGACCCAGTACTTC
CASSFGRSKETQYF
>NA|TRBJ2-1|12|TRBV29-1|NA
TGCAGCGTTGAGTGGGGCCTCGGCGAGCAGTTCTTC
CSVEWGLGEQFF
>once|TRBJ1-2|12|TRBV27|NA
TGTGCCAGCAGACCCTACAGCGGAGGCTACACCTTC
CASRPYSGGYTF
>NA|TRBJ2-1|15|TRBV29-1|NA
TGCAGCGTTGAAGATAGCCAGGCCAGGTTATATGAGCAGTTCTTC
CSVEDSQARLYEQFF
>many|TRBJ1-6|18|TRBV20-1|NA
TGCAGTGCTAGAGCGCGTGGGGGACGGGGACTGGTTAATTCACCCCTCCACTTT
CSARARGGRGLVNSPLHF
>NA|TRBJ2-1|17|TRBV12-3/TRBV12-4|TRBD1
TGTGCCAGCAGCGCGGACAGGGGCCTACCAACCTACAATGAGCAGTTCTTC
CASSADRGLPTYNEQFF
>NA|TRBJ2-5|12|TRBV6-5|NA
TGTGCCAGCAGTTATCCTCTCAATGAGCAGTACTTC
CASSYPLNEQYF
>NA|TRBJ2-2|18|TRBV12-3/TRBV12-4|TRBD1
TGTGCCAGCAGCACCGTTTGGGTACAGGGGTTAGTCACCGGGGAGCTGTTTTTT
CASSTVWVQGLVTGELFF
>NA|TRBJ1-1|13|TRBV5-1|TRBD1
TGCGCCACCATGGGACAGGTGAACACTGAAGCTTTCTTT
CATMGQVNTEAFF
>NA|TRBJ2-1|16|TRBV10-2|TRBD2
TGCGCCAGCAGGGGACGGTTGACTAGCGGATACAATGAGCAGTTCTTC
CASRGRLTSGYNEQFF
>many|TRBJ2-1|12|TRBV30|NA
TGTGCCTGGAGTCCACAGGACTATGGGCAGTTCTTC
CAWSPQDYGQFF
>NA|TRBJ2-3|13|TRBV13|NA
TGTGCCAGCAGCTGGGGACCGGAGCATACGCAGTATTTT
CASSWGPEHTQYF
>NA|TRBJ2-7|12|TRBV6-2/TRBV6-3|NA
TGTGCCAGCAGTTGGAGCCAGGGGGAGCAGTACTTC
CASSWSQGEQYF
>NA|TRBJ1-4|14|TRBV10-3|TRBD1
TGTGCCATCAGAGGGACAGGGGATGGCGAAAAACTGTTTTTT
CAIRGTGDGEKLFF
>few|TRBJ2-7|16|TRBV6-4|NA
TGTGCCAGCAGTCCCTCCACCGCGACAGCTACCTACGAGCAGTACTTC
CASSPSTATATYEQYF
>few|TRBJ2-7|21|TRBV5-1|TRBD2
TGCGCCAGCAGCCCCAGTGCTCTGCCGGGACTAGCGGGAACGGGAACCTACGAGCAGTACTTC
CASSPSALPGLAGTGTYEQYF
>many|TRBJ2-3|12|TRBV3-1|NA
TGTGCCAGCAGCCAAGTCCACCGCACGCAGTATTTT
CASSQVHRTQYF
>NA|TRBJ1-2|16|TRBV5-1|NA
TGCGCCAGCAGCTTGGAATATGGACAACAGGGATTAGGCTACACCTTC
CASSLEYGQQGLGYTF
>NA|TRBJ1-5|14|TRBV3-1|NA
TGTACCAGCAGCCATCTTAGGGGTGGCCAGCCCCAGCATTTT
CTSSHLRGGQPQHF
>NA|TRBJ1-1|13|TRBV9|NA
TGTGCCAGCAGCGCTTCGGGGGCCACTGAAGCTTTCTTT
CASSASGATEAFF
>many|TRBJ2-3|15|TRBV3-1|NA
TGTGCCAGCAGCCCCCACTTTAGCGGAGGGGATACGCAGTATTTT
CASSPHFSGGDTQYF
>NA|TRBJ2-5|14|TRBV7-3|NA
TGTGCTAGCAGCCGAGGGGTTTACCAAGAGACCCAGTACTTC
CASSRGVYQETQYF
>NA|TRBJ2-3|16|TRBV11-2|NA
TGTGCCAGCAGCTTAGGATCCAGACGTTACACAGATACGCAGTATTTT
CASSLGSRRYTDTQYF
>once|TRBJ1-3|15|TRBV5-1|NA
TGCGCCAGCAGCTTGGTCTCGCGTGGTGGAAACACCATATATTTT
CASSLVSRGGNTIYF
>many|TRBJ2-4|14|TRBV20-1|NA
TGCAGTGCTATTCAGGGGACACCGAAAAACATTCAGTACTTC
CSAIQGTPKNIQYF
>NA|TRBJ2-7|13|TRBV3-1|NA
TGTGCCAGCAGCCAAGGGGGCGATCGCGAGCAGTACTTC
CASSQGGDREQYF
>NA|TRBJ1-6|16|TRBV28|NA
TGTGCCAGCAGTCTCGGGGGGGGCCGGGATAATTCACCCCTCCACTTT
CASSLGGGRDNSPLHF
>NA|TRBJ2-5|15|TRBV3-1|NA
TGTGCCAGCAGCCCCAATATCGGGATGAAAGAGACCCAGTACTTC
CASSPNIGMKETQYF
>many|TRBJ1-2|12|TRBV20-1|NA
TGCAGTGCTAGGGACGATAACTATGGCTACACCTTC
CSARDDNYGYTF
>NA|TRBJ2-1|15|TRBV20-1|TRBD2
TGCAGTGCTAGAGTGACTAGCGGGTGGGACGGGACCCAGTTCTTC
CSARVTSGWDGTQFF
>NA|TRBJ2-1|15|TRBV5-1|TRBD2
TGCGCCAGCAGCGCGGGACTAGCGGACTACAATGAGCAGTTCTTC
CASSAGLADYNEQFF
>many|TRBJ2-7|11|TRBV28|NA
TGCACAACCGCGGGACCCTACGAGCAGTACTTC
CTTAGPYEQYF
>once|TRBJ2-4|16|TRBV29-1|TRBD2
TGCAGCGTTGAAACCGGGACTAGCGTGGCCAAAAACATTCAGTACTTC
CSVETGTSVAKNIQYF
>many|TRBJ2-7|14|TRBV12-3/TRBV12-4|NA
TGTGCCAGCGGCGAATGGGACACGAACTACGAGCAGTACTTC
CASGEWDTNYEQYF
>NA|TRBJ2-2|15|TRBV7-9|TRBD1
TGTGCCAGCAACACCGGACAGGGGGTTTCCGGGGAGCTGTTTTTT
CASNTGQGVSGELFF
>NA|TRBJ2-1|17|TRBV3-1|TRBD2
TGTGCCAGCAGCCAATCAAGACTAGCGGGAGGAAGGGATGAGCAGTTCTTC
CASSQSRLAGGRDEQFF
>NA|TRBJ1-1|15|TRBV9|NA
TGTGCCAGCAGCGTAGCGGGGTACATGAACACTGAAGCTTTCTTT
CASSVAGYMNTEAFF
>NA|TRBJ2-3|19|TRBV18|NA
TGTGCCAGCTCACTCAAACAGGCGGCGGGTGGTACCGGCACAGATACGCAGTATTTT
CASSLKQAAGGTGTDTQYF
>once|TRBJ1-1|10|TRBV29-1|NA
TGCAGCGTTGCCCACACTGAAGCTTTCTTT
CSVAHTEAFF
>many|TRBJ2-1|17|TRBV20-1|NA
TGCAGTGCTAGACTGCCTAGGTACTCGAGCTCCTACAATGAGCAGTTCTTC
CSARLPRYSSSYNEQFF
>few|TRBJ2-5|17|TRBV3-1|TRBD1
TGTGCCAGCAGCCAAGACCCCGTACAGGGGAACCCGGAGACCCAGTACTTC
CASSQDPVQGNPETQYF
>NA|TRBJ2-3|13|TRBV28|TRBD2
TGTGCCAGCAGTTTACGCGGGGGTGGTACGCAGTATTTT
CASSLRGGGTQYF
>many|TRBJ1-2|15|TRBV24-1|TRBD1
TGTGCCACCAGTGATGACCGGACAGGGTGGAATGGCTACACCTTC
CATSDDRTGWNGYTF
>few|TRBJ1-5|14|TRBV18|NA
TGTGCCAGCTCACCTTCAGGGGACGGTCAGCCCCAGCATTTT
CASSPSGDGQPQHF
>many|TRBJ2-1|15|TRBV29-1|NA
TGCAGCGCGTTGGGGGCAGACCGGACCTACAATGAGCAGTTCTTC
CSALGADRTYNEQFF
>many|TRBJ2-1|15|TRBV6-6|TRBD2
TGTGCCAGCAGCCCGATTAGCGGGACCTACAATGAGCAGTTCTTC
CASSPISGTYNEQFF
>NA|TRBJ2-1|12|TRBV6-6|NA
TGTGCCAGCAGTTACCTGTTCGGTGAGCAGTTCTTC
CASSYLFGEQFF
>NA|TRBJ2-4|15|TRBV7-8|TRBD1
TGTGCCAGCAGCTTATCCTTGGGACAGGGGGACATTCAGTACTTC
CASSLSLGQGDIQYF
>NA|TRBJ2-3|17|TRBV27|NA
TGTGCCAGCTCCGACCTCGGGCTACCAAGGGGCACAGATACGCAGTATTTT
CASSDLGLPRGTDTQYF